This T cell receptor beta chain was identified in a study of T-cell reconstitution after alpha-beta-depleted transplantation in children. The authors prepared the TCRbeta library with unique molecular identifiers. TCRdb fed the PCR reads into MiXCR, producing one record per CDR3 protein. The sample lists approximately 340,000 distinct CDR3 sequences, 10% occurring once. The sample holds many counts of this clonotype. This receptor was identified in a human donor who donated a stem cell graft to a child with acute lymphoblastic leukemia. Sequenced here: PBMCs from the stem cell graft donor, sampled from the stem cell graft.

CDR3 sequence (DNA): TGTGCCAGCAGTTACATAGCGGGAGGACCCAAAAACATTCAGTACTTC. Translating gives CASSYIAGGPKNIQYF. This chain connects TRBV6-2 or TRBV6-3 to TRBJ2-4; 10 positions match TRBD2. V trimming: 2 bases; J trimming: 2 bases; junction bases outside the gene matches: 3. From germline, CDR1 is MNHEY and CDR2 SVGEGT. The CDR3 contains 16 residues.